This TCR beta chain was identified during a study of OX40 agonist ivuxolimab in advanced cancers. The table came from immunoSEQ multiplex PCR; TCRdb's copy has only in-frame clones and leaves some out. The table has about 79,000 clones, less than 95% seen once. CDR3 length equals 14 residues. The V gene's germline CDR1 is SEHNR and CDR2 FQNEAQ (reference sequence). Trimming left V 5 bases short and J 6 bases short, with 16 bases between. The chain recombines TRBV7-9 with TRBJ1-2; no firm D call. The sample here was CD4+ or CD8+ T cells sorted from blood, taken in a trial of the OX40 agonist ivuxolimab. The sequence was collected from an adult with an advanced solid tumor such as melanoma, head and neck, liver or kidney cancer. As DNA, the CDR3 is TGTGCCAGCAGCCAAGGACTGGGTAGGGATGGCTACACCTTC. Amino acid sequence: CASSQGLGRDGYTF.